This T cell receptor beta chain was found in a study of neoadjuvant nivolumab and ipilimumab in lung cancer. Germline CDR1 reads MNHEY; CDR2 reads SVGAGI. The trim removed 5 bases at V and 2 bases at J, leaving 9 bases unmatched. The CDR3 contains 15 residues. Sequencing used immunoSEQ multiplex PCR; TCRdb keeps in-frame clones, though not all of them. Of roughly 49,000 clones listed, about 89% were seen once; the top ten hold around 3.6%. Material: blood, obtained before neoadjuvant nivolumab, alone or with ipilimumab. The chain has TRBV6-5 and TRBJ2-7; TRBD2 aligns across 7 bases. This TCR was recovered from an adult with non-small cell lung cancer. Some clones in this sample may be carry-over from other donors' samples. The DNA of the CDR3 is TGTGCCAGCAGTCTGACGGGAGGACCCACCTACGAGCAGTACTTC. This translates into CASSLTGGPTYEQYF.